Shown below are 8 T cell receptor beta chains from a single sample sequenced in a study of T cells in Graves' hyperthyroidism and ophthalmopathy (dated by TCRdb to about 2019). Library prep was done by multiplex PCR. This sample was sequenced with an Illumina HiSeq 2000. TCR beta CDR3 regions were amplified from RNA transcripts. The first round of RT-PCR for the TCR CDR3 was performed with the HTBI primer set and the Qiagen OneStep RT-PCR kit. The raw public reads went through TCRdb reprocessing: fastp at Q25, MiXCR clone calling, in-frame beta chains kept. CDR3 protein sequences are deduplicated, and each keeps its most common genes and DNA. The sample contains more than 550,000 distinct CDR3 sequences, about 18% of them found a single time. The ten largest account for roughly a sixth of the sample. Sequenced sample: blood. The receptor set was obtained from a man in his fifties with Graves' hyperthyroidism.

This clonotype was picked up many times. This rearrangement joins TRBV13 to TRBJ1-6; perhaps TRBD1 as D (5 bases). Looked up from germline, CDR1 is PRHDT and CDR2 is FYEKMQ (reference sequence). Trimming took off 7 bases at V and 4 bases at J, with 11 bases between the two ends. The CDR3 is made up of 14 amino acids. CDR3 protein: CASIPAGYNSPLHF. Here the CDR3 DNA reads TGTGCCAGCATTCCGGCAGGGTATAATTCACCCCTCCACTTT.

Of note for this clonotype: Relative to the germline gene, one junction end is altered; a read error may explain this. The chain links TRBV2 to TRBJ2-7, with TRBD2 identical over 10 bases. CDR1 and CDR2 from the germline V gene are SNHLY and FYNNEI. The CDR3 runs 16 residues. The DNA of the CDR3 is TGTGCCAGCAGGGAAGACCCACCTAGCGGGAGAGGCGAGCAGTACTTC. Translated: CASREDPPSGRGEQYF.

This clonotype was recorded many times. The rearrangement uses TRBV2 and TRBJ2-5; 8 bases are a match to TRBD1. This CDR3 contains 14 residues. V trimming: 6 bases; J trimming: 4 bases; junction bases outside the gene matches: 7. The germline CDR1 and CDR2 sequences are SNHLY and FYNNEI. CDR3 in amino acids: CASSGTGSRETQYF. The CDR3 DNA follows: TGTGCCAGCAGCGGGACAGGATCGAGAGAGACCCAGTACTTC.

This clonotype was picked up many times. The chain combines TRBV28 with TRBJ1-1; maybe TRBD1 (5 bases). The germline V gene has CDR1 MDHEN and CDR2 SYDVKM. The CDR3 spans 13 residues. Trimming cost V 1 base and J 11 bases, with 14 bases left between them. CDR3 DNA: TGTGCCAGCAGTTTATCGGCCCAGGGTAGTGCTTTCTTT. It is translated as CASSLSAQGSAFF.

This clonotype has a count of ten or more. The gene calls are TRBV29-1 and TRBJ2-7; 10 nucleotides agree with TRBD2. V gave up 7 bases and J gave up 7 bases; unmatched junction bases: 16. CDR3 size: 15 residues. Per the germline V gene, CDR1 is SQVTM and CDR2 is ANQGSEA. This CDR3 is CSARTSGGPAGEQYF. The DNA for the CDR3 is TGCAGCGCAAGGACTAGCGGAGGTCCCGCGGGGGAGCAGTACTTC.

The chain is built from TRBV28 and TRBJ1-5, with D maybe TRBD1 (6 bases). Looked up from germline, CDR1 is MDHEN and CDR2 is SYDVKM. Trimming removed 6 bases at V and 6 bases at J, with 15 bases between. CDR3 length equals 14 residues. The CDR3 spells CASSPTGSGQPQHF. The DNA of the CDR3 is TGTGCCAGCAGCCCAACAGGGAGCGGTCAGCCCCAGCATTTT. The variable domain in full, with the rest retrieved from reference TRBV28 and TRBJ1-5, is DVKVTQSSRYLVKRTGEKVFLECVQDMDHENMFWYRQDPGLGLRLIYFSYDVKMKEKGDIPEGYSVSREKKERFSLILESASTNQTSMYLCASSPTGSGQPQHFGDGTRLSIL.

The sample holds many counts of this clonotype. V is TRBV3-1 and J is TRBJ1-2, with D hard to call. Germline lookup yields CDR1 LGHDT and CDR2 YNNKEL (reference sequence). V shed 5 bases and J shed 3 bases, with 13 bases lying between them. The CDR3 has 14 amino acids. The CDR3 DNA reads TGTGCCAGCAGCGCCACGTGGCCGGACTATGGCTACACCTTC. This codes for CASSATWPDYGYTF.

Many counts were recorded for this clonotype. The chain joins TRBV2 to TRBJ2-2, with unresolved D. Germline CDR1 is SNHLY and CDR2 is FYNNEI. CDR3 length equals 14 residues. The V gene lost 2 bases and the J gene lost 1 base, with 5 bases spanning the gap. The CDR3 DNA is TGTGCCAGCAGTGAAAACCGGAACACCGGGGAGCTGTTTTTT. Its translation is CASSENRNTGELFF.